The clone carrying this TCR beta chain was recorded many times. The time point: patch test 2, 6 weeks after DPC sensitization. Treatment here: therapeutic diphenylcyclopropenone sensitization with weekly scalp DPC. These data originate in a study of human T cells and chemical hapten exposure. The length of the CDR3 is 12 residues. CDR1 is SQVTM and CDR2 is ANQGSEA in the germline V gene. Trimming pared 0 bases from V and 6 bases from J, leaving 9 bases between. In TCRdb, the RACE reads were re-called with MiXCR into one record per CDR3 protein. The profile shows 75,000 to 100,000 distinct CDR3 sequences, 7.5% to 10% of them singletons.

The V call is TRBV29-1, the J call TRBJ2-7; D uncertain. The TCR was taken from a woman between 40 and 55 years old with alopecia areata. Some clones in this sample may be carry-over from other donors' samples. The material sequenced was whole blood, taken in connection with sensitization to the hapten diphenylcyclopropenone (DPC). For the CDR3, the DNA is TGCAGCGTTGAAGAAGGTCCCTCCGAGCAGTACTTC. Its translation is CSVEEGPSEQYF.